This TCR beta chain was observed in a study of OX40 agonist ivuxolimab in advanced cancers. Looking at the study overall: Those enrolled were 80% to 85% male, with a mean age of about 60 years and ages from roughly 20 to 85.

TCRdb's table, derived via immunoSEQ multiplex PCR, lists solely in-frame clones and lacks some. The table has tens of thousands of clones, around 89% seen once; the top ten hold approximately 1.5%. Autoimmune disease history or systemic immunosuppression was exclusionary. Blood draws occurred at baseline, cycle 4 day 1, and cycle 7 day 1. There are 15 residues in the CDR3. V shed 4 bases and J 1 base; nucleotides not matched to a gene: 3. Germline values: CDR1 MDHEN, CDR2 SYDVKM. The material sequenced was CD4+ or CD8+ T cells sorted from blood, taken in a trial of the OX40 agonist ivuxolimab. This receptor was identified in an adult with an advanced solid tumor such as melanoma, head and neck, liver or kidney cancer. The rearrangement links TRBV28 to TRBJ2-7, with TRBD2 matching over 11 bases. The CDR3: CASSSTSGTSYEQYF. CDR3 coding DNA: TGTGCCAGCAGTTCGACTAGCGGGACTTCCTACGAGCAGTACTTC.